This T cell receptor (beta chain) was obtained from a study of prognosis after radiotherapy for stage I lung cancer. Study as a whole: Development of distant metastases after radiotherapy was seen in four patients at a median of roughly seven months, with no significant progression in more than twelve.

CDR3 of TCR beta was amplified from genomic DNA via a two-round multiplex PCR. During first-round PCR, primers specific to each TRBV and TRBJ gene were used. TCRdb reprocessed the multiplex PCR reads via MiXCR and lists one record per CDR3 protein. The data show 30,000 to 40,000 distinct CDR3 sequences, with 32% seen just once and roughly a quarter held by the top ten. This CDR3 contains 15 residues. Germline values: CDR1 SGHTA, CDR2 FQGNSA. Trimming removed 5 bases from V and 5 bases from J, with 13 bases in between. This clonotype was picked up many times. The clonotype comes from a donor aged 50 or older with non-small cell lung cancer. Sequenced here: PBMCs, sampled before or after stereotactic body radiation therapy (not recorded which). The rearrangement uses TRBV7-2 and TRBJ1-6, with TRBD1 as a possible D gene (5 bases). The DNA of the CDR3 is TGTGCCAGCAGCCCCACAGGTCCCAATAATTCACCCCTCCACTTT. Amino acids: CASSPTGPNNSPLHF.